Below, 32 T cell receptor beta chains from the same sample are listed, as sequenced in a study of blood T cell repertoires in COVID-19. The table came from immunoSEQ multiplex PCR; TCRdb's copy has only in-frame clones and leaves some out. Of 10,000 to 15,000 clones listed, roughly 84% are singletons. What was sequenced was peripheral blood. The receptors derive from a man in his forties or fifties with active or convalescent COVID-19.

This chain joins TRBV24-1 and TRBJ2-1, with a weak D call TRBD1 (5 bases). CDR3 length equals 15 residues. The V gene's germline CDR1 is KGHDR and CDR2 SFDVKD. V lost 4 bases and J 5 bases, leaving 14 bases between the germline ends. CDR3 coding DNA: TGTGCCACCAGTGAAGGGGTAGCCAGTAACAATGAGCAGTTCTTC. It yields the protein CATSEGVASNNEQFF.

The chain has TRBV19 and TRBJ1-5; D may be TRBD1 (5 bases). The V end lost 8 bases, the J end lost 2 bases, and 10 bases lay between the germline ends. Germline lookup yields CDR1 LNHDA and CDR2 SQIVND (reference sequence). The CDR3 covers 13 residues. CDR3 region: CASSGGGNQPQHF. DNA for the CDR3: TGTGCCAGTTCCGGGGGGGGCAATCAGCCCCAGCATTTT.

The rearrangement uses TRBV9 and TRBJ2-7, with 7 bases matching TRBD1. The CDR3 runs 15 residues. Trimming cost V 1 base and J 2 bases; bases outside gene matches: 6. Germline CDR1 SGDLS, CDR2 YYNGEE. CDR3 sequence reads: CASSVRSGTAYEQYF. CDR3 nucleotides: TGTGCCAGCAGCGTAAGATCCGGGACAGCCTACGAGCAGTACTTC. Filled out from reference TRBV9 and TRBJ2-7, the complete variable domain reads DSGVTQTPKHLITATGQRVTLRCSPRSGDLSVYWYQQSLDQGLQFLIQYYNGEERAKGNILERFSAQQFPDLHSELNLSSLELGDSALYFCASSVRSGTAYEQYFGPGTRLTVT.

The gene calls are TRBV30 and TRBJ1-6; 7 bases map to TRBD1. Trimming removed 8 bases from V and 1 base from J; junction bases left unmatched: 11. CDR3 length equals 16 residues. Germline CDR1 and CDR2: GTSNPN and SVGIG (reference sequence). DNA for the CDR3: TGTGCCGGGGGCCTGACAGGGAAGTCCTATAATTCACCCCTCCACTTT. Its translation: CAGGLTGKSYNSPLHF.

The chain carries TRBV6-5 and TRBJ2-7; TRBD1 might be the D (6 bases). The CDR3 covers 15 residues. V lost 0 bases, J lost 2 bases, and 11 bases lay in between. Germline loops: CDR1 MNHEY, CDR2 SVGAGI. The CDR3 DNA follows: TGTGCCAGCAGTTACTCGAAACAGGGAACCTACGAGCAGTACTTC. Translating gives CASSYSKQGTYEQYF.

The chain links TRBV21-1 to TRBJ1-4; the table assigns TRBD1, which was not confirmed against the DNA. TRBV21-1 is a pseudogene. This CDR3 has 16 residues. CDR3 in amino acids: CASSKRKEGAAEKLFF. The DNA for the CDR3 is TGTGCCAGCAGCAAAAGGAAAGAGGGGGCGGCTGAAAAACTGTTTTTT.

The gene calls are TRBV2 and TRBJ1-4; D gene unclear. Trimming left V 3 bases short and J 3 bases short, with 14 bases between. The CDR3 extends over 16 amino acids. Looked up from germline, CDR1 is SNHLY and CDR2 is FYNNEI. The CDR3 spells CASSDWSGPPNEKLFF. The CDR3 DNA follows: TGTGCCAGCAGTGATTGGTCGGGTCCCCCTAATGAAAAACTGTTTTTT. The complete variable domain, with remaining parts taken from reference TRBV2 and TRBJ1-4, reads EPEVTQTPSHQVTQMGQEVILRCVPISNHLYFYWYRQILGQKVEFLVSFYNNEISEKSEIFDDQFSVERPDGSNFTLKIRSTKLEDSAMYFCASSDWSGPPNEKLFFGSGTQLSVL.

This clone has a single count. The genes are TRBV18 and TRBJ1-4, with 10 bases matching TRBD1. Trimming cost V 6 bases and J 8 bases; bases outside gene matches: 6. This CDR3 comprises 14 residues. Germline V gene data show CDR1 as KGHSH and CDR2 as LQKENI. The CDR3 DNA reads as TGTGCCAGCTCGGCGGACAGGGGGATGGAAAAACTGTTTTTT. Translating gives CASSADRGMEKLFF.

This rearrangement joins TRBV29-1 to TRBJ2-2; no reliable D call. V lost 7 bases to trimming and J lost 2 bases, with 11 bases between them. CDR3 length: 13 amino acids. Germline lookup yields CDR1 SQVTM and CDR2 ANQGSEA. The CDR3, as DNA: TGCAGCGCGAAGACAAGAAACACCGGGGAGCTGTTTTTT. It translates to CSAKTRNTGELFF.

V and J are TRBV6-2 or TRBV6-3 and TRBJ2-7; D is undetermined. The CDR3 sequence is 13 residues long. V gave up 2 bases and J gave up 6 bases, with 11 bases separating them. CDR1 is MNHEY, CDR2 SVGEGT, per germline. This CDR3 is CASSYPVPLEQYF. DNA of the CDR3: TGTGCCAGCAGTTACCCGGTCCCGCTCGAGCAGTACTTC.

The chain couples TRBV9 to TRBJ2-1, with 7 bases identical to TRBD2. V shed 3 bases, J shed 2 bases, and the junction held 5 bases outside the gene matches. This CDR3 is built from 15 residues. The germline V gene encodes CDR1 SGDLS and CDR2 YYNGEE. DNA for the CDR3: TGTGCCAGCAGCGCCCGGGAGGCCGCCTACAATGAGCAGTTCTTC. This sequence encodes CASSAREAAYNEQFF. Complete variable domain (other parts from reference TRBV9 and TRBJ2-1): DSGVTQTPKHLITATGQRVTLRCSPRSGDLSVYWYQQSLDQGLQFLIQYYNGEERAKGNILERFSAQQFPDLHSELNLSSLELGDSALYFCASSAREAAYNEQFFGPGTRLTVL.

The chain links TRBV7-6 to TRBJ1-5; TRBD1 is a possible D gene (6 bases). V was cut by 5 bases and J by 7 bases, with 18 bases left in between. Germline values: CDR1 SGHVS, CDR2 FNYEAQ. The CDR3 totals 15 residues. The CDR3 coding sequence is TGTGCCAGCAGCATGGGCTCAGGGGTAGGGCAGCCCCAGCATTTT. Residues: CASSMGSGVGQPQHF.

This clone has just one count. The rearrangement joins TRBV25-1 to TRBJ2-7; 9 positions agree with TRBD1. Germline CDR1 reads MGHDK; CDR2 reads SYGVNS. This CDR3 contains 15 residues. Trimming took 6 bases from V and 1 from J; bases not matched to a gene: 7. The CDR3 DNA reads as TGTGCCAGCAGGAAACAGGGGGCCATATCCTACGAGCAGTACTTC. It specifies CASRKQGAISYEQYF.

This chain links TRBV11-3 with TRBJ1-4, with TRBD1 identical over 8 bases. Germline trimming cut 4 bases from V and 4 bases from J; bases unmatched to any gene: 8. CDR1 SGHNT and CDR2 YENEEA come from the germline V gene. This CDR3 comprises 16 residues. The CDR3 sequence: CASSSRTGMDNEKLFF. CDR3 nucleotide sequence: TGTGCCAGCAGCTCCAGGACAGGGATGGATAATGAAAAACTGTTTTTT.

The gene calls are TRBV2 and TRBJ2-2, with D possibly TRBD2 on 6 matching bases. V lost 3 bases, J lost 7 bases, and 15 bases lay in between. The CDR3 runs to 15 residues. Germline V lookup: CDR1 SNHLY, CDR2 FYNNEI. The CDR3 sequence is CASSDKEGLSGELFF. DNA of the CDR3: TGTGCCAGCAGTGATAAGGAGGGATTAAGCGGGGAGCTGTTTTTT.

This chain connects TRBV2 to TRBJ1-5; D ambiguous. The V gene lost 4 bases and the J gene lost 4 bases, with 11 bases spanning the gap. From germline, CDR1 is SNHLY and CDR2 FYNNEI. This CDR3 spans 14 amino acids. The CDR3 loop is CASSGAGGNQPQHF. The CDR3 region has the DNA TGTGCCAGCAGTGGGGCGGGCGGAAATCAGCCCCAGCATTTT. The full variable domain, completed using reference TRBV2 and TRBJ1-5, is EPEVTQTPSHQVTQMGQEVILRCVPISNHLYFYWYRQILGQKVEFLVSFYNNEISEKSEIFDDQFSVERPDGSNFTLKIRSTKLEDSAMYFCASSGAGGNQPQHFGDGTRLSIL.

The chain carries TRBV27 and TRBJ2-7, with 9 positions matching TRBD1. CDR1 and CDR2 from the germline V gene are MNHEY and SMNVEV (reference sequence). The CDR3 runs 15 residues. V lost 6 bases, J lost 2 bases, and 8 bases stayed unmatched. CDR3 residues: CASSLGTGQTYEQYF. Written as DNA, the CDR3 is TGTGCCAGCAGCCTCGGGACAGGGCAGACCTACGAGCAGTACTTC.

This clone appeared once. The chain has TRBV4-2 and TRBJ1-1; D perhaps matches TRBD1 (5 bases). Germline V gives CDR1 LGHNA, CDR2 YNFKEQ. This CDR3 is built from 14 residues. V gave up 1 base and J gave up 3 bases, with 9 bases separating them. The CDR3 bases are TGTGCCAGCAGCCAAGTCGCGGGGGACACTGAAGCTTTCTTT. It is translated as CASSQVAGDTEAFF.

The genes are TRBV5-4 and TRBJ2-2; 9 bases align to TRBD1. In germline, CDR1 is SGHNT, CDR2 YYREEE (reference sequence). This CDR3 is built from 14 residues. The ends lost 3 bases at V and 6 bases at J; junction bases unmatched: 3. CDR3 in amino acids: CASSSQGASGELFF. As DNA, the CDR3 is TGTGCCAGCAGCTCACAGGGGGCTTCCGGGGAGCTGTTTTTT.

The V and J genes are TRBV11-3 and TRBJ2-2; TRBD2 is a possible D gene (5 bases). The CDR3 is 14 residues long. Germline V gene lookup returns CDR1 SGHNT and CDR2 YENEEA. V gave up 5 bases and J gave up 4 bases, with 11 bases separating them. The CDR3 DNA reads TGTGCCAGCAGCCAAACTCGGGGCACCGGGGAGCTGTTTTTT. It is translated as CASSQTRGTGELFF.

The gene calls are TRBV30 and TRBJ2-7; D might be TRBD2 (7 bases). The CDR3 length is 13 residues. Trimming shortened V by 5 bases and J by 3 bases, and 14 bases separated the two germline ends. Per germline, CDR1 GTSNPN and CDR2 SVGIG (reference sequence). The CDR3 coding sequence is TGTGCCTGGGGCCGCGGGGGCATCTACGAGCAGTACTTC. Protein sequence: CAWGRGGIYEQYF.

The V and J genes are TRBV19 and TRBJ2-5; D might be TRBD2 (5 bases). V shed 5 bases and J shed 5 bases, with 12 bases lying between them. CDR1 is LNHDA, CDR2 SQIVND, per germline (reference sequence). CDR3 length: 13 residues. This chain's CDR3 is CASSLGVGETQYF. For the CDR3, the DNA is TGTGCCAGTAGTCTGGGAGTAGGGGAGACCCAGTACTTC.

The V gene is TRBV4-2, the J gene TRBJ2-1, with D possibly being TRBD2 (6 bases). The CDR3 is 13 residues long. CDR1 and CDR2 from the germline V gene are LGHNA and YNFKEQ. Deletions cut 0 bases from V and 12 bases from J, with 12 bases between. The CDR3 is CASSQDVAGGQFF. The CDR3 nucleotides are TGTGCCAGCAGCCAAGATGTAGCCGGGGGGCAGTTCTTC.

CDR3 amino acids: CASSLGTSGKETQYF. CDR3 DNA: TGCGCCAGCAGCCTCGGGACTAGCGGGAAAGAGACCCAGTACTTC. The chain links TRBV4-1 to TRBJ2-5, with 13 bases aligning to TRBD2. The length of the CDR3 is 15 residues. Germline V gene sequence: CDR1 MGHRA, CDR2 YSYEKL. The V segment lost 4 bases and the J segment 3 bases; nucleotides outside the gene matches: 2.

The V call is TRBV9, the J call TRBJ2-3; D may be TRBD2 (6 bases). Germline lookup yields CDR1 SGDLS and CDR2 YYNGEE. CDR3 length equals 15 residues. Trimming left V 3 bases short and J 3 bases short, with 14 bases between. The DNA for the CDR3 is TGTGCCAGCAGCGAGGAAGCGGGTCGAACAGATACGCAGTATTTT. This sequence encodes CASSEEAGRTDTQYF.

The chain links TRBV3-1 (or the pseudogene TRBV3-2) to TRBJ2-3; TRBD2 agrees at 12 bases. V gave up 1 base and J gave up 2 bases; unmatched junction bases: 7. From germline, CDR1 is LGHDT and CDR2 YNNKEL (reference sequence). The CDR3 runs to 18 residues. CDR3 loop: CASSQGIRLAGATDTQYF. The DNA of the CDR3 is TGTGCCAGCAGCCAAGGGATCAGACTAGCGGGGGCCACAGATACGCAGTATTTT.

The CDR3 bases are TGTGCCAGCAGCGTAGTAGGGGTGAGCCAAGAGACCCAGTACTTC. This sequence encodes CASSVVGVSQETQYF. The chain has TRBV9 and TRBJ2-5; weak D call: TRBD1 (5 bases). CDR1 is SGDLS, CDR2 YYNGEE, per germline. The CDR3 consists of 15 residues. V was clipped by 0 bases and J by 1 base, with 10 bases between them.

The genes are TRBV7-8 and TRBJ2-3, with a weak D call TRBD1 (6 bases). Germline CDR1 reads SGHVS; CDR2 reads FQNEAQ. The CDR3 covers 18 residues. Trimming took 0 bases from V and 6 from J, leaving 22 bases between them. This CDR3 is CASSLALLQGGFVDTQYF. The CDR3 DNA sequence: TGTGCCAGCAGCTTAGCGCTATTACAGGGCGGTTTTGTCGATACGCAGTATTTT.

This chain joins TRBV5-1 and TRBJ2-7; D is possibly TRBD2 (6 bases). Trimming stripped 5 bases from V and 0 bases from J, with 15 bases between. The CDR3 length is 15 residues. Per germline, CDR1 SGHRS and CDR2 YFSETQ. CDR3 sequence (DNA): TGCGCCAGCAGAGAGTGGGACTCCGACTCCTACGAGCAGTACTTC. Translating it yields CASREWDSDSYEQYF.

The chain couples TRBV6-5 to TRBJ2-7; 10 positions match TRBD1. V lost 8 bases and J lost 5; bases outside the gene matches: 12. This CDR3 has 15 amino acids. Germline assignment: CDR1 MNHEY and CDR2 SVGAGI. CDR3 DNA sequence: TGTGCCAGCCCCGCGGGGGGACAGGGGTGGGACGAGCAGTACTTC. Amino acids: CASPAGGQGWDEQYF.

The chain recombines TRBV9 with TRBJ2-5; TRBD1 aligns across 10 bases. CDR1 is SGDLS and CDR2 is YYNGEE in the germline V gene. CDR3 length: 15 amino acids. V dropped 3 bases and J dropped 4; count of bases not matched to a gene: 6. The CDR3 sequence is CASSAGTGAGETQYF. Written as DNA, the CDR3 is TGTGCCAGCAGCGCCGGGACAGGGGCGGGAGAGACCCAGTACTTC.

This chain connects TRBV7-2 to TRBJ2-6; weak D call: TRBD2 (6 bases). V dropped 4 bases and J dropped 2 bases, with 15 bases sitting between them. This CDR3 is 17 amino acids long. CDR1 SGHTA and CDR2 FQGNSA come from the germline V gene. The CDR3, as DNA: TGTGCCAGCAGCTACATCGGGGGTACTCCTGGGGCCAACGTCCTGACTTTC. Translation: CASSYIGGTPGANVLTF.